This T cell receptor beta chain was recorded in a study of T cells after yellow fever vaccination. Study-level points and caveats: The appearance of a small share of clonotypes in both CD4 and CD8 compartments was observed.

In this sample, this clonotype turned up many times. Its antigen is not identified. This CDR3 comprises 14 residues. V shed 5 bases, J shed 6 bases, and the junction held 10 bases outside the gene matches. Looked up from germline, CDR1 is LGHDT and CDR2 is YNNKEL (reference sequence). In making TCR cDNA, 5'RACE template switching added a universal primer site and UMIs to it. In TCRdb, the 5' RACE reads were re-called with MiXCR into one record per CDR3 protein. The sample yields about 130,000 distinct CDR3 sequences, about 7.4% seen once. The V call is TRBV3-1, the J call TRBJ2-7; 7 nucleotides align to TRBD1. The specimen comprised CD4+ T cells sorted from PBMCs, sampled approximately 11 days after the first yellow fever vaccination. The TCR was taken from a man between 18 and 29 years old who received the YFV17D yellow fever vaccine. The CDR3 loop is CASSYWTGTSEQYF. The CDR3 DNA reads TGTGCCAGCAGCTACTGGACAGGCACGTCCGAGCAGTACTTC.